The entry below describes one T cell receptor (beta chain). This sample is drawn from a study of blood T cell repertoires in COVID-19. Study details: COVID-19 samples, acute and convalescent, were from the United States, Italy and Spain.

Under the authors' procedure: It was from reference gene primer amplification that nucleated cell counts were estimated. Assay: immunoSEQ multiplex PCR; the TCRdb copy retains only in-frame clones and omits some. V, J and clone size were drawn from that table, and D and trimming were deduced from the DNA. The table records 120,000 or so clones, about four fifths of them present only once. Among Cohort 3 donors, those recovered had two negative PCRs, clearance, or symptom resolution. CDR1 is SGHNT and CDR2 is YYREEE in the germline V gene (reference sequence). The CDR3 loop spans 17 amino acids. Germline trimming cut 4 bases from V and 8 bases from J; bases unmatched to any gene: 13.

The sequenced material came from PBMCs or T cells enriched from blood (not recorded which). The chain combines TRBV5-4 with TRBJ2-7; 15 positions match TRBD2. This sequence was found in a woman aged 25 to 39 who had recovered from COVID-19. CDR3 residues: CASSPWTSGRAAPKQYF. DNA of the CDR3: TGTGCCAGCAGCCCCTGGACTAGCGGGAGGGCCGCCCCCAAGCAGTACTTC.